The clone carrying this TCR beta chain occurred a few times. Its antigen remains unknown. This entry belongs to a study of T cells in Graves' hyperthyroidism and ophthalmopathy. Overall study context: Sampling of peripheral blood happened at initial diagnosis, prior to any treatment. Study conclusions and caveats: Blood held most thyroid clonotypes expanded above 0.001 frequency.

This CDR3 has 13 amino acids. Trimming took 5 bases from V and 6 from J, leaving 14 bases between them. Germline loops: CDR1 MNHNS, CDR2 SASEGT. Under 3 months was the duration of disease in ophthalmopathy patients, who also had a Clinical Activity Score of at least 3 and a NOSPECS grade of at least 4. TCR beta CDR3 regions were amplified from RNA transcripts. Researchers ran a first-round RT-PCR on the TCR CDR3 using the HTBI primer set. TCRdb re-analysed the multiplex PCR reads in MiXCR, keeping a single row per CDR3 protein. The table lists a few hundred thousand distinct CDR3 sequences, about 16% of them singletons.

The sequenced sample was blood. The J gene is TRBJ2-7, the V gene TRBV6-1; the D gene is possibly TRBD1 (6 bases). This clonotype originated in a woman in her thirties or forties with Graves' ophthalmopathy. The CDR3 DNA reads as TGTGCCAGCAGTTCAGGGGAAGGTTTCGAGCAGTACTTC. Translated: CASSSGEGFEQYF.